The subject of this entry is one T cell receptor beta chain. The antigen is unknown. Here immunoSEQ multiplex PCR was the method, and the copy in TCRdb shows in-frame clones only, minus some. Among 65,000 to 85,000 clones, 92% were seen once, and the ten largest hold about 2%. This sample was taken from a study of lymphopenia after photon versus proton radiotherapy. General study points: Proton therapy kept repertoires fairly stable, unlike photons, which gained effector/memory cells. A bigger post-nadir fall in TCR diversity correlated inversely with survival time in deceased patients.

This CDR3 is built from 16 residues. Germline CDR1 reads SGDLS; CDR2 reads YYNGEE. Germline trimming cut 0 bases from V and 4 bases from J; bases unmatched to any gene: 8. The rearrangement joins TRBV9 to TRBJ2-3, with 7 bases lining up with TRBD2. The sequenced sample was peripheral blood, obtained from a patient treated with photon-based radiotherapy. This sequence originates from a woman aged 40 to 50 with cholangiocarcinoma. The CDR3 here is CASSVEAGWAADTQYF. In DNA, the CDR3 is TGTGCCAGCAGCGTAGAAGCGGGATGGGCCGCAGATACGCAGTATTTT.